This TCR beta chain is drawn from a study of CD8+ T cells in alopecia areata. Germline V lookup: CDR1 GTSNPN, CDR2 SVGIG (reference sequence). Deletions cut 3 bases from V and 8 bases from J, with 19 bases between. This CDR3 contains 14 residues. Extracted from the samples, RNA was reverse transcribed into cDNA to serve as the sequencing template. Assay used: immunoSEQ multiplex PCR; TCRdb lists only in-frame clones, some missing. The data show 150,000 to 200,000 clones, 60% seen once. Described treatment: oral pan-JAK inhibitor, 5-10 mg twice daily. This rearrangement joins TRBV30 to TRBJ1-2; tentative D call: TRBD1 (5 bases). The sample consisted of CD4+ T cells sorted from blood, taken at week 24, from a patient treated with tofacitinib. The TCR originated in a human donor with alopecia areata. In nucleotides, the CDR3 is TGTGCCTGGAGGTCCCCCGGCAGGGCGCGAGGCTACACCTTC. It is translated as CAWRSPGRARGYTF.